This entry concerns a single T cell receptor beta chain. Its target antigen remains unknown. No base quality information exists; no much larger clone differs at one position. The junction carries 6 bases between V and J, which are trimmed by 0 bases and 0 bases respectively. The CDR3 starts with the cysteine, ends with the phenylalanine, and has 15 residues. Only the CDR3 DNA stays, 45 bases, in frame from base 1. Per the germline V gene, SGHVS is the CDR1 and FQNEAQ is the CDR2. Library preparation was by PCR. The listed sequencing device is Illumina HiSeq 4000. Bulk TCR libraries were made following a previously described method, with the TCR primers given in Table S5. Purification of total RNA was performed with the Qiagen AllPrep DNA/RNA kit. Before analysis, reads from multiple sequencing runs of the same library were pooled. On the study's bioinformatics: Reads were retained only if the reads had an exact TCR constant sequence, and the retained reads were trimmed to 150 nt and grouped according to their 12-nt molecular barcodes. Within each barcode group, reads were sub-clustered at a 15% Levenshtein threshold, and quality-weighted consensus sequences were built per RNA molecule. Non-functional sequences were excluded, and lower-count sequences lying one edit away from another sequence were also excluded. Based on fitting two negative binomial distributions, any barcode sub-cluster with under 20% of the maximum read count was discarded. In TCRdb, the public reads were trimmed at Q25 with fastp and aligned with MiXCR, with productive beta chains retained. Rows merge per CDR3 protein into single entries with the most common DNA and genes. The V and J calls here are based on TCRdb, not the publication. For this sample the table gives some 650,000 distinct CDR3 sequences, of which about 20% were detected only once. The ten top clones hold 0.85% of the sample.

Naive CD8 T cell libraries were made from 20,000 to 1,000,000 sorted cells using 10%, 30% or 50% of purified RNA. On a BD FACSAria II, naive CD8 T cells were FACS-sorted as CD8+CD4-CCR7+CD45RA+ and collected into RLT Plus buffer. To test detection sensitivity, Jurkat RNA equivalent to more than eight TCR copies was spiked into samples of roughly 18,000-1,100,000 naive CD8 T cells. CD8 T cells were enriched using RosetteSep CD8+ T Cell Enrichment Cocktail and Ficoll-Paque, and the enriched cells then underwent ACK red cell lysis. This entry is derived from a study of molecular identifiers for immune sequencing clone quantification (dated by TCRdb to between 2017 and 2018). Regarding the study in general: In a replicate experiment, RNA from roughly 21,000 or 96,000 naive CD8 T cells was split into five aliquots, four of which were sequenced. CD8 T cells were used in a methods study to benchmark molecular-identifier clustering-based TCR repertoire sequencing (MIDCIRS) and TCR RNA copy counting. Broad study findings and their caveats: Spiked-in Jurkat TCR RNA equivalent to a single cell was reported to be detectable even among 750,000 to 1,000,000 naive CD8 T cells. Naive libraries contained spiked-in Jurkat TCR RNA (roughly 10 copies' worth), which is not part of the donor repertoire. When barcode sub-clustering was omitted, TCR diversity was inflated by chimeric consensus sequences, with chimeras reaching as high as 47%. Modeling gave about 3.2 recovered TCR RNA copies per cell versus 8 to 10 by digital PCR, implying about 30% capture efficiency. Identical TCR molecules sharing a barcode could cause highly expanded clone sizes to be underestimated. Clones above 20 RNA copies held over 98% of molecules in CMV-specific effector cells but under 1% in naive cells.

This TCR was recovered from a human donor in good health. Some libraries in this study had Jurkat cell RNA spiked in. The rearranged segments are TRBV7-8 and TRBJ1-5, with the D gene not confidently named. Sequencing input: naive CD8+ T cells from blood, with Jurkat cell RNA spiked in. Reading the label with the study, this specimen's cell subset or site is: FACS-sorted CD8+CD4-CCR7+CD45RA+ naive T cells. This receptor has the CDR3 CASSLADNSNQPQHF. Read as DNA, the sequence is TGTGCCAGCAGCTTAGCCGATAATAGCAATCAGCCCCAGCATTTT.